This T cell receptor (beta chain) was identified in a study of OX40 agonist ivuxolimab in advanced cancers. Findings and caveats of the study: In CD8+ T cells, expanded clones were on average more numerous than in CD4+.

Generated by immunoSEQ multiplex PCR, the TCRdb table keeps only in-frame clones and is missing some. Found here are around 79,000 clones, 88% of them singletons; the top ten hold around 4.1%. V lost 1 base to trimming and J lost 9 bases, with 16 bases between them. Per the germline V gene, CDR1 is MNHEY and CDR2 is SMNVEV (reference sequence). CDR3 length equals 15 residues. This clone was seen a handful of times. Its antigen is still unknown. This clonotype was sampled from an adult with an advanced solid tumor such as melanoma, head and neck, liver or kidney cancer. This specimen consisted of CD4+ or CD8+ T cells sorted from blood, obtained in a trial of the OX40 agonist ivuxolimab. The chain combines TRBV27 with TRBJ2-1; TRBD2 might be the D (6 bases). CDR3 DNA sequence: TGTGCCAGCAGTTTATTCGGCGGGATCACCGGTGAGCAGTTCTTC. It yields the protein CASSLFGGITGEQFF.